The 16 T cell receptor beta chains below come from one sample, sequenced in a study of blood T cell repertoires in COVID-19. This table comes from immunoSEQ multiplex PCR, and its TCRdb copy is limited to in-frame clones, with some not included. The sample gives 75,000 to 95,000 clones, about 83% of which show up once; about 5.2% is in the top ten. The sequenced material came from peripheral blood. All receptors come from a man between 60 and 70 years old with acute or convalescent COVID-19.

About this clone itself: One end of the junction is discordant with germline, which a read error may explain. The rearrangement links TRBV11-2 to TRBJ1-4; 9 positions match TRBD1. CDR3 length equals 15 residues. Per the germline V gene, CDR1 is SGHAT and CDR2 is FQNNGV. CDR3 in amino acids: CTSSTRQGVGEKLFF. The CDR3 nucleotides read TGTACCAGCAGCACCCGACAGGGGGTTGGTGAAAAACTGTTTTTT.

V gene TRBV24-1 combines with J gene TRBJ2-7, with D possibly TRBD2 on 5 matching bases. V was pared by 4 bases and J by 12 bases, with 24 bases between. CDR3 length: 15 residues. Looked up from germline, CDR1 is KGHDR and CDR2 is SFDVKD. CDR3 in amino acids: CATSDPQTGEQGRYF. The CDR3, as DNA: TGTGCCACCAGTGACCCCCAAACCGGGGAGCAAGGTCGGTACTTC.

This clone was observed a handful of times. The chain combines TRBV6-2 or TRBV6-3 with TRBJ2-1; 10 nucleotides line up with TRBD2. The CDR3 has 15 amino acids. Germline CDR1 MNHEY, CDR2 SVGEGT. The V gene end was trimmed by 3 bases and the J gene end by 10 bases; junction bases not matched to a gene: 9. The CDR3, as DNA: TGTGCCAGCAGTTATGAGGAGCGGGGGGGGTGGGAGCAGTTCTTC. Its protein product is CASSYEERGGWEQFF.

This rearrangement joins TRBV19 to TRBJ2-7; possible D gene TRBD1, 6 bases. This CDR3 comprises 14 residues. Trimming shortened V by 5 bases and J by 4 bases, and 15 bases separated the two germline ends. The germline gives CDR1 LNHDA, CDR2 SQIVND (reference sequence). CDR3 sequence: CASSQGTRTYEQYF. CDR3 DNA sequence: TGTGCCAGTAGTCAGGGGACCCGTACGTACGAGCAGTACTTC.

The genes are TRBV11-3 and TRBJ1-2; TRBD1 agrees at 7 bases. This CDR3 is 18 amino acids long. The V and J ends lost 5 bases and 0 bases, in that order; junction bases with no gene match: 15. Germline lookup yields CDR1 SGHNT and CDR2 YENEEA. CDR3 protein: CASSIRTGDGLANYGYTF. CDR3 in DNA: TGTGCCAGCAGCATCCGAACAGGGGATGGGCTCGCTAACTATGGCTACACCTTC.

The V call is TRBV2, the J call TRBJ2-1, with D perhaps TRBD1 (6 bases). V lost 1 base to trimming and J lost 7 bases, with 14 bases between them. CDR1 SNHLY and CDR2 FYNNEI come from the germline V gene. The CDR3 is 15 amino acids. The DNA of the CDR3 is TGTGCCAGCAGTGAAGAAAACAGGGAAGGGAATGAGCAGTTCTTC. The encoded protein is CASSEENREGNEQFF.

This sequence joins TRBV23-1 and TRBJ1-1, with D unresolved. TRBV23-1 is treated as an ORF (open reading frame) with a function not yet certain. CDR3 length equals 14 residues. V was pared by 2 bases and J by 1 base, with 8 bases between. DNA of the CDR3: TGCGCCAGCAGTCAACTTGCCGGGAACACTGAAGCTTTCTTT. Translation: CASSQLAGNTEAFF.

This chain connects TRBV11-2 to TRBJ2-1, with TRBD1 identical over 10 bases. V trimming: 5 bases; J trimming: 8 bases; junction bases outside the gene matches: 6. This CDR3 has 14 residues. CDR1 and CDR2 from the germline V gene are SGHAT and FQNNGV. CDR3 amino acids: CASSQDRGVYEQFF. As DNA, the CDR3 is TGTGCCAGCAGCCAGGACAGGGGGGTTTATGAGCAGTTCTTC.

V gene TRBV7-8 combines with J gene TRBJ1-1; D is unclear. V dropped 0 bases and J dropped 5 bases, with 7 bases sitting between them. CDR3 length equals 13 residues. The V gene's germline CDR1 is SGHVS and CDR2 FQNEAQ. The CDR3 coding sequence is TGTGCCAGCAGCTTAGCGCAAGAGACTGAAGCTTTCTTT. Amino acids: CASSLAQETEAFF.

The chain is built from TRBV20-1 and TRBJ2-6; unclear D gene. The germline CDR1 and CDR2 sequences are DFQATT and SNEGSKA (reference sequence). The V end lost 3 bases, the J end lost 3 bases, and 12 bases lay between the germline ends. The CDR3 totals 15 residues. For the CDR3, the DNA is TGCAGTGCTAGTTCGCCGGGTCTTGGGGCCAACGTCCTGACTTTC. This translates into CSASSPGLGANVLTF.

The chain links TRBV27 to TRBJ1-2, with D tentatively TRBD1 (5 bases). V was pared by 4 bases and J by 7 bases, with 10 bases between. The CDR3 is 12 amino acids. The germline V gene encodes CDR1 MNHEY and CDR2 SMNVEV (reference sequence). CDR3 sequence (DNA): TGTGCCAGCAGTTGGCGGGGGGGTGGCTACACCTTC. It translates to CASSWRGGGYTF.

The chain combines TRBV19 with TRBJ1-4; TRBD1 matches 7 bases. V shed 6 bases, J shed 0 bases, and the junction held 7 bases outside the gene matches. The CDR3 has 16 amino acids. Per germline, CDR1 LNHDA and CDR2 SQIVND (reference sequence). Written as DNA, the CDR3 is TGTGCCAGTAGCAGCGACAGGGTTGCAACTAATGAAAAACTGTTTTTT. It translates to CASSSDRVATNEKLFF.

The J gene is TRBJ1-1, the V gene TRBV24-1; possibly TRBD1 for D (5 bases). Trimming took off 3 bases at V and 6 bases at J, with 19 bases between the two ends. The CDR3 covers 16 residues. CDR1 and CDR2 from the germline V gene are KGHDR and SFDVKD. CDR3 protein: CATSDASGPIGAEAFF. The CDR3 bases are TGTGCCACCAGTGATGCATCAGGTCCGATAGGGGCTGAAGCTTTCTTT.

CDR3 in amino acids: CATSDGGQPQHF. The CDR3 DNA reads TGTGCCACCAGTGACGGGGGTCAGCCCCAGCATTTT. The rearrangement links TRBV24-1 to TRBJ1-5, with a weak D call TRBD1 (5 bases). The CDR3 length is 12 residues. Germline loops: CDR1 KGHDR, CDR2 SFDVKD. V dropped 4 bases and J dropped 6 bases, with 6 bases sitting between them.

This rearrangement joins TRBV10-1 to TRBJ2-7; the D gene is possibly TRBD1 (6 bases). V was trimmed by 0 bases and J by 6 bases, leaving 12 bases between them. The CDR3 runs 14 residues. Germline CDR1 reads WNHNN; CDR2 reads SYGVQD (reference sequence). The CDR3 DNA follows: TGCGCCAGCAGTGAGTCTTTAGTACAGGGCGAGCAGTACTTC. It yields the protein CASSESLVQGEQYF.

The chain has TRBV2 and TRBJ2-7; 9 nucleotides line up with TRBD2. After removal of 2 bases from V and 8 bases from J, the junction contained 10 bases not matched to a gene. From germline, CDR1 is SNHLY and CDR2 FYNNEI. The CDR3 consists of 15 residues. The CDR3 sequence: CASSETSGPRWKQYF. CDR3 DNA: TGTGCCAGCAGTGAAACTAGCGGGCCCCGCTGGAAGCAGTACTTC. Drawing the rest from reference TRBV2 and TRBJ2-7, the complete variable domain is EPEVTQTPSHQVTQMGQEVILRCVPISNHLYFYWYRQILGQKVEFLVSFYNNEISEKSEIFDDQFSVERPDGSNFTLKIRSTKLEDSAMYFCASSETSGPRWKQYFGPGTRLTVT.